This T cell receptor (beta chain) stems from a study of cytomegalovirus exposure and HLA in healthy donors. This clone was counted a single time. Antigen specificity is unknown. The CDR3 loop spans 14 amino acids. Deletions cut 6 bases from V and 13 bases from J, with 19 bases between. Per germline, CDR1 MNHEY and CDR2 SMNVEV (reference sequence). Study observations and caveats: The productive fraction for most TCR beta V segments was about 87% or about 30% in an earlier analysis.

Healthy bone marrow donors made up the donor group. PCR primers comprised 60 Vbeta and 13 Jbeta primers. Sequenced by immunoSEQ multiplex PCR; TCRdb stores in-frame clones only, minus some. Of approximately 54,000 clones in the sample, roughly 85% are singletons; the top ten hold just over 3%. The V gene is TRBV27, the J gene TRBJ1-6, with D uncertain. The origin of this receptor is a woman aged 18-29 years in good health and CMV-seronegative. The material sequenced was PBMCs. The CDR3 DNA follows: TGTGCCAGCAGCGCCCGCGCAAGCCAATCGCCCCTCCACTTT. As protein: CASSARASQSPLHF.